Following are 9 T cell receptor beta chains from one sample sequenced in a study of metastatic and nonmetastatic thyroid tumors. Among the patients, none had received any treatment before thyroid surgery. TCRdb re-called the PCR reads through MiXCR. Among around 20,000 clones, approximately 16% were seen once, and the ten largest hold about 10%. Sample: tumor tissue. All receptors come from a female donor with papillary thyroid cancer or a benign thyroid nodule (not recorded which). Some clones in this sample may be carry-over from other donors' samples.

This clone was seen at least ten times. This chain uses TRBV7-6 with TRBJ1-1; no reliable D call. This CDR3 contains 15 residues. Trimming shortened V by 0 bases and J by 0 bases, and 8 bases separated the two germline ends. CDR1 and CDR2 from the germline V gene are SGHVS and FNYEAQ. The CDR3 loop reads CASSLAGSMNTEAFF. In nucleotides, the CDR3 is TGTGCCAGCAGCTTAGCAGGGTCTATGAACACTGAAGCTTTCTTT.

To note about this clone: A much larger clonotype is one base distant, so this may be a read error. The sample contains more than one DNA sequence encoding this CDR3. The chain couples TRBV2 to TRBJ1-6; the D is unclear. This CDR3 has 16 residues. The V end was cut by 8 bases, the J end by 0 bases, with 14 bases between. Germline-derived CDR1 and CDR2 are SNHLY and FYNNEI. In DNA, the CDR3 is TGTGCCAGCCGTGTCTGGGGAAACTCCTATAATTCACCCCTCCACTTT. This translates into CASRVWGNSYNSPLHF.

The V and J genes are TRBV11-2 and TRBJ1-2, with 9 bases that match TRBD1. The length of the CDR3 is 15 residues. Germline assignment: CDR1 SGHAT and CDR2 FQNNGV. V lost 5 bases and J lost 4; bases outside the gene matches: 8. The CDR3 spells CASSKNRGRGYGYTF. The CDR3 DNA is TGTGCCAGCAGCAAAAACAGGGGGCGGGGCTATGGCTACACCTTC.

This clone was counted at least ten times. The chain employs TRBV19 and TRBJ1-1; D unclear. Looked up from germline, CDR1 is LNHDA and CDR2 is SQIVND (reference sequence). The ends were cut back, 5 bases at V and 3 bases at J, with 10 bases in the middle. The CDR3 loop spans 13 amino acids. As DNA, the CDR3 is TGTGCCAGTAGTTCCAGGATTGACACTGAAGCTTTCTTT. Translation: CASSSRIDTEAFF.

This clone was found a few times. The chain employs TRBV7-2 and TRBJ2-1; 9 bases map to TRBD1. With V trimmed by 2 bases and J by 7 bases, 15 bases remained unmatched. This CDR3 is 18 amino acids long. Looked up from germline, CDR1 is SGHTA and CDR2 is FQGNSA. This chain's CDR3 is CASSLRNTGGPQRNEQFF. The CDR3 DNA follows: TGTGCCAGCAGCTTACGCAATACAGGGGGCCCTCAACGAAATGAGCAGTTCTTC.

This clone appeared a few times. An end of the junction does not agree with germline; a read error may underlie this. The J gene is TRBJ1-2, the V gene TRBV6-1, with D possibly TRBD1 on 5 matching bases. This CDR3 region has 12 residues. Germline V gives CDR1 MNHNS, CDR2 SASEGT. CDR3 coding DNA: TGTGCCAGCGGGGGTTCCATCTATGTCTACACCTTC. Protein sequence: CASGGSIYVYTF.

Within the sample, this clone is medium-sized. The gene calls are TRBV6-6 and TRBJ1-2; possible D gene TRBD1, 5 bases. This CDR3 region has 13 residues. Germline V gives CDR1 MNHNY, CDR2 SVGAGI (reference sequence). The V and J ends lost 2 bases and 5 bases respectively, with 9 bases between them. CDR3 amino acids: CASSYDGGYGYTF. The CDR3 DNA sequence: TGTGCCAGCAGTTACGATGGGGGGTATGGCTACACCTTC.

This clone was seen ten or more times. The chain joins TRBV11-3 to TRBJ2-3; the D is unclear. The germline V gene encodes CDR1 SGHNT and CDR2 YENEEA. The V end lost 6 bases, the J end lost 4 bases, and 14 bases lay between the germline ends. The CDR3 length is 14 residues. The CDR3 DNA is TGTGCCAGCAGTACGATGGGGTTGGCAGATACGCAGTATTTT. Protein sequence: CASSTMGLADTQYF.

This clone was seen many times. The chain joins TRBV3-1 to TRBJ2-3; 8 bases align to TRBD2. V was clipped by 0 bases and J by 4 bases; unmatched bases: 9. The CDR3 loop spans 17 amino acids. Germline CDR1 and CDR2: LGHDT and YNNKEL (reference sequence). The CDR3 sequence: CASSQDLAGGGADTQYF. The CDR3 DNA sequence: TGTGCCAGCAGCCAAGATCTTGCGGGGGGAGGGGCAGATACGCAGTATTTT.